This is a list of T cell receptor beta chains from one sample in a study of T cells after yellow fever vaccination. From the 5' RACE reads, TCRdb called clonotypes with MiXCR, one entry per CDR3 protein. The sample includes a few hundred thousand distinct CDR3 sequences, around 13% of them seen just once. The material sequenced was CD4+ T cells sorted from PBMCs, taken 15 days after the yellow fever booster vaccination. The receptors come from a young man who received the YFV17D yellow fever vaccine. Both conserved end residues are part of each CDR3. The D gene is left open where the match is weak. Where a row states a size, it is once, few, many or the class of an expanded clone; other rows omit it.

abundance | j_gene | d_gene | v_gene | CDR3nt | CDR3aa
many | TRBJ1-2 | . | TRBV12-3/TRBV12-4 | TGTGCCAGCACCTTACTCAGGGGTGGCTACACCTTC | CASTLLRGGYTF
many | TRBJ1-1 | . | TRBV6-5 | TGTGCCAGCAGTTACGTAGGGTCTTGGGACACTGAAGCTTTCTTT | CASSYVGSWDTEAFF
. | TRBJ2-1 | . | TRBV11-2 | TGTGCCAGCAGCTTTGGGGTCTACAATGAGCAGTTCTTC | CASSFGVYNEQFF
few | TRBJ1-2 | . | TRBV7-2 | TGTGCCAGCAGCTTAATGGTGCCGGAGGGCGTAGGATATGGCTACACCTTC | CASSLMVPEGVGYGYTF
many | TRBJ2-5 | TRBD1 | TRBV29-1 | TGCAGCGGTTTAGCCCCGAGACAGGGTGTTTCGGAGACCCAGTACTTC | CSGLAPRQGVSETQYF
few | TRBJ2-5 | . | TRBV5-6 | TGTGCCAGCAGCGGGAGTGACTACTTGGAGACCCAGTACTTC | CASSGSDYLETQYF
few | TRBJ1-2 | . | TRBV30 | TGTGCCTGGAGCTCCGCTCTAATGATTGGCTACACCTTC | CAWSSALMIGYTF
few | TRBJ1-2 | . | TRBV12-3/TRBV12-4 | TGTGCCAGCAGTCCTGGCGTTCGGGGGGGATCGAACTATGGCTACACCTTC | CASSPGVRGGSNYGYTF
. | TRBJ2-7 | . | TRBV5-1 | TGCGCCAGCAGCTTCGCGGGGGCCAACCGCGGCGAGCAGTACTTC | CASSFAGANRGEQYF
. | TRBJ2-1 | . | TRBV12-3/TRBV12-4 | TGTGCCGGGGCCCGGGACAAGGTATACAATGAGCAGTTCTTC | CAGARDKVYNEQFF
. | TRBJ1-2 | . | TRBV12-3/TRBV12-4 | TGTGCCAGCAGTTCCGGGGACGAGCTCTATGGCTACACCTTC | CASSSGDELYGYTF
many | TRBJ2-3 | . | TRBV20-1 | TGCAGTGCCAGACCACCCGACCGACTAGCAGATACGCAGTATTTT | CSARPPDRLADTQYF
few | TRBJ2-5 | . | TRBV7-3 | TGTGCCAGCAGCCAAGGGGGAGAACGAGAGACCCAGTACTTC | CASSQGGERETQYF
. | TRBJ2-2 | . | TRBV7-6 | TGTGCCAGCAGCTTAGCTGGTCAGATCCCCGGGGAGCTGTTTTTT | CASSLAGQIPGELFF
many | TRBJ2-2 | . | TRBV18 | TGTGCCAGCTCACCGGGGACGGCGAACACCGGGGAGCTGTTTTTT | CASSPGTANTGELFF
. | TRBJ2-4 | TRBD2 | TRBV18 | TGTGCCAGCTCACAACGCCTAGCGGGGGGGGCCGAAAACATTCAGTACTTC | CASSQRLAGGAENIQYF
. | TRBJ1-5 | TRBD1 | TRBV28 | TGTGCCAGTCGACTGAGGGGACAGGGGATAGCTCAGCCCCAGCATTTT | CASRLRGQGIAQPQHF
many | TRBJ1-2 | . | TRBV20-1 | TGCAGTGCACCCGGGACACCCTATGGCTACACCTTC | CSAPGTPYGYTF
many | TRBJ2-4 | TRBD2 | TRBV7-2 | TGTGCCAGCAGCCTGACTAGCGGGGGCTCCAAAAACATTCAGTACTTC | CASSLTSGGSKNIQYF
few | TRBJ1-6 | . | TRBV20-1 | TGCAGTGCTAAACTACAGGGACCGATTTCACCCCTCCACTTT | CSAKLQGPISPLHF
many | TRBJ2-5 | TRBD1 | TRBV7-2 | TGTGCCAGCAGCTTAGCAGGGGGCCGGGAGACCCAGTACTTC | CASSLAGGRETQYF
many | TRBJ2-1 | . | TRBV5-1 | TGCGCCAGCAGCTTGGCACAGGCCGGCAGGGATGAGCAGTTCTTC | CASSLAQAGRDEQFF
few | TRBJ2-7 | TRBD1 | TRBV6-6 | TGTGCCAGCAGGTACAGGGACAGGGATTGGGACGAGCAGTACTTC | CASRYRDRDWDEQYF
. | TRBJ2-3 | . | TRBV5-6 | TGTGCCAGCAGCCCAGCGTCGAGTTCTAGCACAGATACGCAGTATTTT | CASSPASSSSTDTQYF
. | TRBJ2-2 | TRBD1 | TRBV6-5 | TGTGCCAGCGGCGACAGGGGCTACACCGGGGAGCTGTTTTTT | CASGDRGYTGELFF
few | TRBJ2-5 | TRBD1 | TRBV28 | TGTGCCAGCAGTACCGGGACAGGGGGAAGTGAGACCCAGTACTTC | CASSTGTGGSETQYF
. | TRBJ2-3 | TRBD2 | TRBV6-6 | TGTGCCAGCACGCTAGCGGGGGAGGATACGCAGTATTTT | CASTLAGEDTQYF
. | TRBJ2-1 | . | TRBV20-1 | TGCAGTGCCCTGTCCAGGGTCTCTGGCGATGAGCAGTTCTTC | CSALSRVSGDEQFF
. | TRBJ1-1 | TRBD1 | TRBV3-1 | TGTGCCAGCAGCCAAGGGGGACAGGGGAGGACCATGAACACTGAAGCTTTCTTT | CASSQGGQGRTMNTEAFF
few | TRBJ1-2 | . | TRBV7-8 | TGTGCCAGCAGCTTAGAAACGGGGGTCAAAGGCTACACCTTC | CASSLETGVKGYTF
. | TRBJ2-1 | TRBD2 | TRBV30 | TGTGCCTGGAGTCAGGGCGGGGGGGCATGGAATGAGCAGTTCTTC | CAWSQGGGAWNEQFF
few | TRBJ2-6 | TRBD1 | TRBV4-3 | TGCGCCAGCAGCCAGGATAATCAGGGGGTGGTTGGTGGGGCCAACGTCCTGACTTTC | CASSQDNQGVVGGANVLTF
. | TRBJ2-1 | . | TRBV14 | TGTGCCAGCAGCCAACAAGCGGGCCCCTACAATGAGCAGTTCTTC | CASSQQAGPYNEQFF